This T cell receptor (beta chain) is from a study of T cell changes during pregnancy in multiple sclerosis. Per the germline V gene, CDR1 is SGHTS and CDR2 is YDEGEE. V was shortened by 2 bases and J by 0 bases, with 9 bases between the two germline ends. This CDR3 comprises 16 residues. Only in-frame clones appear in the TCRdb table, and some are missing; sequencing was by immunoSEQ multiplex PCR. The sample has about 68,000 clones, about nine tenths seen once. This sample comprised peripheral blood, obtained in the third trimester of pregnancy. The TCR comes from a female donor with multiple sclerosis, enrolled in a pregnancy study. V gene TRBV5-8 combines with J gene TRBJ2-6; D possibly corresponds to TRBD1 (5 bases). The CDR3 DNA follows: TGTGCCAGCAGCTTCCCGCAGGGCTCTGGGGCCAACGTCCTGACTTTC. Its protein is CASSFPQGSGANVLTF.